This TCR beta chain emerged from a study of radiotherapy plus CTLA-4 blockade in lung cancer. Study summary: There were objective responses in 15% to 20% of patients, and around 31% had disease control. Study results and limitations: Subsequent to radiotherapy plus ipilimumab, tumor-derived TCR clones underwent expansion in blood.

Looked up from germline, CDR1 is MGHRA and CDR2 is YSYEKL. This CDR3 is built from 12 residues. Repertoires were generated with immunoSEQ multiplex PCR, while TCRdb's copy carries only in-frame clones and drops some. Altogether about 98,000 clones are present, 75% to 90% being singletons, with the ten largest covering 3% to 3.5%. Of note for this clone: Its cognate antigen is unknown. One end of the junction does not line up with germline, which may come from a read error.

Chemo-refractory metastatic non-small-cell lung cancer patients underwent focal radiation alongside CTLA-4 blockade with ipilimumab. The material was peripheral blood, obtained from a patient treated with radiotherapy plus ipilimumab. This clonotype was sampled from a human donor with non-small cell lung cancer who had a partial response to radiotherapy plus ipilimumab. The chain links TRBV4-1 to TRBJ2-1; TRBD1 aligns across 7 bases. CDR3 region: CASSLRGNEQFF. The CDR3 bases are TGTGCCAGCAGCCTCAGGGGGAATGAGCAGTTCTTC.